A selection of T cell receptor beta chains follows, all from one sample in a study of tumor-infiltrating lymphocytes in primary liver carcinoma. A single record per CDR3 protein comes from TCRdb applying MiXCR to the multiplex PCR reads. The data contain hundreds of thousands of distinct CDR3 sequences, 65% of them seen just once; the ten biggest clones take up approximately 9%. The specimen was peripheral blood. The receptors here all came from a man aged 35 to 55 with primary liver carcinoma and hepatitis B virus infection. Both conserved end residues are part of each CDR3. Fields, in order: clone size, V gene, J gene, D gene, CDR3 DNA, CDR3 protein. The D gene is left open where the match is weak. Rows may omit the clone size; those that give it use once, few, many or a size class.

.	TRBV12-3/TRBV12-4	TRBJ2-5	TRBD2	TGTGCCAGCAGCCCCACCGGGACTAGCGAACTTCAAGAGACCCAGTACTTC	CASSPTGTSELQETQYF
.	TRBV6-2/TRBV6-3	TRBJ2-1	.	TGTGCCAGCGGTGTACAGGACCTCTACAATGAGCAGTTCTTC	CASGVQDLYNEQFF
.	TRBV11-1	TRBJ2-1	.	TGTGCCAGCAGTGCTACCTTCAATGAGCAGTTCTTC	CASSATFNEQFF
few	TRBV6-6	TRBJ1-2	.	TGTGCCAGCAGTTATTTTACCCCCAATAGGGAAAGTAACTATGGCTACACCTTC	CASSYFTPNRESNYGYTF
.	TRBV30	TRBJ1-1	.	TGTGCCTGGAGTGTATACGGGACAAACACTGAAGCTTTCTTT	CAWSVYGTNTEAFF
.	TRBV5-8	TRBJ1-5	.	TGTGCCAACAGCTACAATCAGCCCCAGCATTTT	CANSYNQPQHF
.	TRBV10-2	TRBJ2-1	TRBD2	TGCGCCAGCAGCGTTACTAGCGCCAACTCCTCGGCTCGCTCCTACAATGAGCAGTTCTTC	CASSVTSANSSARSYNEQFF
medium-sized	TRBV11-2	TRBJ1-2	.	TGTGCCAGCAGCTTAGGAGGAGGCTACACCTTC	CASSLGGGYTF
many	TRBV6-5	TRBJ2-1	.	TGTGCCAGCAGCCTCAAAAAAGGCGGAAATGAGCAGTTCTTC	CASSLKKGGNEQFF
.	TRBV24-1	TRBJ2-2	TRBD1	TGTGCCACCAGTCATTTGGCAGGGGGCGGTACCGGGGAGCTGTTTTTT	CATSHLAGGGTGELFF
.	TRBV10-2	TRBJ1-5	.	TGCGCCAGTAGTGAGGGGGGGTGGGGTCAGCCCCAGCATTTT	CASSEGGWGQPQHF
many	TRBV11-2	TRBJ2-7	.	TGTGCCAGCAGCTTCGGAGGGAGGAGCGAGCAGTACTTC	CASSFGGRSEQYF
.	TRBV5-6	TRBJ2-1	.	TGTGCCAGCAGCTTGGTACAGGTCCAGTTCTTC	CASSLVQVQFF
.	TRBV10-3	TRBJ1-2	.	TGTGCCATCCATCCGGGGCAGTCTAACTATGGCTACACCTTC	CAIHPGQSNYGYTF
.	TRBV29-1	TRBJ2-2	TRBD2	TGCATCATTGCTCTGGGGGGGGATGCGGGGGAGCTGTTTTTT	CIIALGGDAGELFF